This paragraph reports one TCR beta chain. Its antigen is not known. The PCR used 60 Vbeta and 13 Jbeta primers. The repertoire was sequenced with immunoSEQ multiplex PCR; TCRdb's copy has only in-frame clones and lacks some. The sample yields about 170,000 clones, 80% to 90% seen once. This sample is part of a study of cytomegalovirus exposure and HLA in healthy donors. Findings of the study overall: Excluded were some V segments that proved indistinguishable, including TRBV6-2 and TRBV6-3. A later look showed TCR association rates differing by HLA locus, highest for DRB1 and lowest for HLA-C.

The V and J ends lost 5 bases and 3 bases respectively, with 10 bases between them. The V gene's germline CDR1 is LNHDA and CDR2 SQIVND (reference sequence). This CDR3 is 14 amino acids long. Regarding donors, all were healthy bone marrow donors. This receptor was obtained from a woman aged 18-29 years in good health and CMV-seronegative. The chain uses TRBV19 and TRBJ2-2; maybe TRBD1 (6 bases). Sequencing was done on a sample of PBMCs. The CDR3 region has the DNA TGTGCCAGTAGTTCCGGGACACACACCGGGGAGCTGTTTTTT. It codes for CASSSGTHTGELFF.